Described below is a single T cell receptor beta chain sequence and its context. Its antigen is still unknown. Within one base of it there is no much larger clone, and no base qualities were kept. This sample is drawn from a study of CD4+ T cells in melanoma (dated by TCRdb to the early 2020s). For the study in its entirety: The study examined neoantigen-specific CD4+ T cells in human melanoma. Paper-wide results and their limitations: According to the report, neoantigen-specific CD4+ T cells in melanoma displayed diverse differentiation states. Neoantigen-specific CD4+ T cells were reported to be correlated with the function of CD8+ T cells, macrophages and B cells.

Measured from the cysteine to the phenylalanine, the CDR3 is 13 residues long. Kept here is only the CDR3 DNA, which spans 39 bases and is read in frame from base 1. Trimming removed 11 bases from V and 0 bases from J; the gene matches leave 6 bases unexplained. The germline V gene (reference sequence) sets CDR1 to LNHDA and CDR2 to SQIVND. Libraries were prepared through the immunoSEQ multiplex PCR assay. What TCRdb holds here is the immuneACCESS table cut down to in-frame rearrangements. Part of the clones is not present; checked against another copy, under half of the missing clones reflect an unresolved V gene, and the others are unexplained. The sample table contains 6,000 to 8,500 clones; only one count was recorded for about 65% of them. Clones ranked in the top ten supply roughly 22% of the sample. Patients with melanoma were used as donors.

Recombination linked TRBV19 to TRBJ2-7, with 8 central nucleotides matching TRBD2. The TCR comes from a human donor with melanoma. The sample was cells from a culture (not recorded whether cultured in vitro). In nucleotides, the sequence is TGTGCCGTAGCGCGGGGGGCCTCCTACGAGCAGTACTTC. Its translation is CAVARGASYEQYF. Supplemented by the reference TRBV19 and TRBJ2-7 proteins around the CDR3, the complete variable domain is DGGITQSPKYLFRKEGQNVTLSCEQNLNHDAMYWYRQDPGQGLRLIYYSQIVNDFQKGDIAEGYSVSREKKESFPLTVTSAQKNPTAFYLCAVARGASYEQYFGPGTRLTVT.